This is a list of T cell receptor beta chains from one sample in a study of identical twins. Using its own MiXCR run on the 5' RACE reads, TCRdb lists one record per CDR3 protein. The sample consists of about 340,000 distinct CDR3 sequences, roughly 9% of them appearing once. Sequenced material: naive T cells sorted from blood. These TCRs come from a woman in her fifties or sixties in good health. CDR3s leave out the opening cysteine and the closing phenylalanine or tryptophan.

v_gene	j_gene	CDR3aa
TRBV25-1	TRBJ2-1	ASSEYGSLNEQF
TRBV9	TRBJ2-1	ASSVTPGLATAEQF
TRBV12-3/TRBV12-4	TRBJ1-4	ASSLEDRNEKLF
TRBV6-5	TRBJ2-7	ATTDPLRYEQY
TRBV5-5	TRBJ2-4	ASSEKEGTNIQY
TRBV11-3	TRBJ2-2	ASSPTPLAGELF
TRBV10-3	TRBJ2-3	ATQSFSATDTQY
TRBV10-3	TRBJ2-5	AISIAGGQETQY
TRBV5-5	NA	ASSWTGETQY
TRBV27	TRBJ2-1	ASTVLSSSYNEQF
TRBV30	TRBJ2-7	ACVPGTLSSYEQY
TRBV15	TRBJ2-5	ATSGTPGQYQQTQY
TRBV6-5	TRBJ2-5	ASSSGGKETQY
TRBV11-2	TRBJ2-1	ASSPTSGSSSNEQF
TRBV7-9	TRBJ2-2	ASSLGQGVLDTGELF
TRBV25-1	TRBJ2-3	ASNPDRGTDTQY
TRBV28	TRBJ2-1	ASSLSTLLAVNYNEQF
TRBV27	TRBJ2-6	ASSLSVSGANVLT
TRBV5-1	TRBJ1-1	ASVTNTEAF
TRBV9	TRBJ2-7	ASSVSRDFYEQY
TRBV12-3/TRBV12-4	TRBJ2-1	ASSRTGFNEQF
TRBV29-1	TRBJ1-4	SAKGDDEKLF
TRBV20-1	TRBJ2-5	SASLGIDRARETQY
TRBV6-1	TRBJ2-1	ASSPPVSYNEQF